The TCR beta chain described here comes from a study of T cell repertoires and HLA-DP antigens. The overall study: A couple of male donors and one female donor spanned ages 18-to-29 through 60-to-69.

Trimming removed 3 bases at V and 7 bases at J, with 7 bases between. The CDR3 has 12 amino acids. CDR1 is LNHDA, CDR2 SQIVND, per germline (reference sequence). This clone was seen a single time. Antigen: not known. Measured with immunoSEQ multiplex PCR; TCRdb has only the in-frame clones, and not every one. Among tens of thousands of clones listed, roughly 77% were seen once. This receptor was taken from a man between 60 and 75 years old in good health and CMV-seronegative. The V call is TRBV19, the J call TRBJ1-5, with unresolved D. Sequenced input: CD4+ T cells from PBMCs. CDR3 loop: CASSIPRQPQHF. CDR3 nucleotides: TGTGCCAGTAGTATCCCCAGGCAGCCCCAGCATTTT.